This T cell receptor (beta chain) appears in the sequencing data of a study of OX40 agonist ivuxolimab in advanced cancers. Across the study: Allowance was made for prior anti-PD-1, anti-PD-L1 or anti-CTLA-4 therapy, and about 37% had some. General study points: Both blood CD4+ and CD8+ T cells showed clonal growth by week 6 at 0.1 to 3.0 mg/kg. Expanded clones were, on average, more numerous in CD8+ T cells than in CD4+. Individuals who were partial responders at 0.1-3.0 mg/kg had clonal expansion that ranked among the lowest.

This clone showed up just a few times. The antigen remains unidentified. The table came from immunoSEQ multiplex PCR; TCRdb's copy has only in-frame clones and leaves some out. The profile shows 69,000 or so clones, around 84% of them singletons. V shed 1 base and J shed 4 bases, with 7 bases lying between them. The germline gives CDR1 LNHNV, CDR2 YYDKDF (reference sequence). This CDR3 contains 13 residues. This chain uses TRBV15 with TRBJ1-2; D remains unclear. The sequences come from CD4+ or CD8+ T cells sorted from blood, collected in a trial of the OX40 agonist ivuxolimab. The origin of this receptor is an adult with an advanced solid tumor such as melanoma, head and neck, liver or kidney cancer. In DNA, the CDR3 is TGTGCCACCAGCAGAGTCTCCGGCTATGGCTACACCTTC. As protein: CATSRVSGYGYTF.